This T cell receptor beta chain was identified in a study of vaccination effects on CD4 cells after COVID-19. V gave up 0 bases and J gave up 5 bases; unmatched junction bases: 6. CDR3 size: 16 residues. Germline V lookup: CDR1 WNHNN, CDR2 SYGVQD (reference sequence). The method was immunoSEQ multiplex PCR; TCRdb's version includes in-frame clones alone and lacks a portion of them. The sample holds tens of thousands of clones, approximately 73% seen once. Remarks on this clone: What it binds is not known.

Study conclusions and caveats: Few convalescent patients and no early post-infection timepoints were included in the study.

CD4+ T cell isolation took place after approximately 11 days of culture. Each participant received a vaccine that was either BNT162b2 or mRNA-1273, given as two doses. The vaccine recipients had no prior SARS-CoV-2 infection, with negative nucleocapsid antibodies. The rearrangement joins TRBV10-1 to TRBJ1-1; 10 nucleotides agree with TRBD1. The source of this sequence is a human donor who received a COVID-19 vaccine. This sample comprised CD4+ T cells from PBMCs cultured without peptide, obtained after COVID-19 vaccination. CDR3 sequence (DNA): TGCGCCAGCAGTGAGTCGGGGACAGGGGCCGGGACTGAAGCTTTCTTT. Translated: CASSESGTGAGTEAFF.